A single sample is the source of the 21 T cell receptor beta chains below, sequenced in a study of T-cell reconstitution after alpha-beta-depleted transplantation in children (dated by TCRdb to 2015 to 2016). Libraries were built with PCR. TCRdb lists the instrument as Illumina HiSeq 2500. Molecular barcoding was employed in the preparation of TCR libraries, with unique molecular identifiers being used to normalize TCRbeta repertoire quantification. Starting from the raw public reads, TCRdb applied fastp trimming at Q25, assembled clones with MiXCR and retained in-frame beta chains. Rows are unified per CDR3 protein, each entry keeping the most common DNA and genes. Here the sample has under 750,000 distinct CDR3 sequences; under 25% occur a single time. The ten largest account for roughly 13% of the sample. The sample's treatment or condition label, decoded: allogeneic hematopoietic cell transplantation with graft depleted of TCRalphabeta T cells and CD19 B cells.

Sequenced here: PBMCs, mostly from graft donor cells, sampled 360 days after TCRalphabeta/CD19-depleted stem cell transplant. These receptor sequences come from a boy under two years old who had a stem cell transplant for acute myeloid leukemia, so the T cells may come from the graft donor.

The gene calls are TRBV4-2 and TRBJ2-1; 13 nucleotides agree with TRBD2. Germline V CDR1 and CDR2: LGHNA, YNFKEQ. J lost 2 bases, V lost 5 bases, and 24 bases had no gene match. There are 23 residues in the CDR3. For the CDR3, the DNA is TGTGCCAGCAGCGAACCATCAGGGGGTGGGACTAGCGGGGAGAGGGTTGCCTACAATGAGCAGTTCTTC. Its protein product is CASSEPSGGGTSGERVAYNEQFF.

This chain connects TRBV20-1 to TRBJ2-7, with TRBD1 identical over 8 bases. Germline assignment: CDR1 DFQATT and CDR2 SNEGSKA (reference sequence). After removal of 3 bases from V and 2 bases from J, the junction contained 3 bases not matched to a gene. This CDR3 has 13 residues. Written as DNA, the CDR3 is TGCAGTGCTAGTCGGACAGGGACCTACGAGCAGTACTTC. Encoded protein: CSASRTGTYEQYF.

This clonotype has more than one count but fewer than ten. This chain connects TRBV20-1 to TRBJ2-3; the match to TRBD2 covers 15 bases. The ends lost 6 bases at V and 4 bases at J; junction bases unmatched: 5. CDR1 and CDR2 (germline): DFQATT, SNEGSKA (reference sequence). This CDR3 spans 15 amino acids. Written as DNA, the CDR3 is TGCAGTGCAGGACTAGCGGGGGGGAGGTCAGATACGCAGTATTTT. It encodes CSAGLAGGRSDTQYF.

This clonotype was observed at least ten times. This rearrangement joins TRBV7-9 to TRBJ2-7; a weak D match, TRBD1 (5 bases). The germline V gene encodes CDR1 SEHNR and CDR2 FQNEAQ (reference sequence). CDR3 size: 13 residues. V lost 5 bases and J lost 3, with 11 bases in between. CDR3 nucleotide sequence: TGTGCCAGCAGCCCCCACAGGTTCTACGAGCAGTACTTC. Translating gives CASSPHRFYEQYF.

This clonotype came up a few times. The J gene is TRBJ2-2, the V gene TRBV24-1; 7 bases map to TRBD2. CDR3 length: 16 amino acids. V lost 5 bases to trimming and J lost 1 base; unmatched junction nucleotides: 6. Germline CDR1 and CDR2: KGHDR and SFDVKD. CDR3 amino acids: CATSASGGLNTGELFF. CDR3 nucleotide sequence: TGTGCCACCAGTGCTAGCGGTGGCCTGAACACCGGGGAGCTGTTTTTT.

The table lists this clonotype with a few counts. The rearrangement joins TRBV28 to TRBJ2-7; D is unclear. Looked up from germline, CDR1 is MDHEN and CDR2 is SYDVKM. There are 13 residues in the CDR3. The V end lost 7 bases, the J end lost 0 bases, and 10 bases lay between the germline ends. CDR3 coding DNA: TGTGCCAGCAAAGTGGGTGGCTCCTACGAGCAGTACGTC. This encodes CASKVGGSYEQYV.

Ten or more counts support this clonotype. The CDR3: CASSLAWDRGIHEQYV. CDR3 bases: TGTGCCAGCAGCTTAGCTTGGGACAGGGGTATACACGAGCAGTACGTC. The chain is built from TRBV11-2 and TRBJ2-7; 10 positions match TRBD1. Trimming cost V 1 base and J 5 bases; bases outside gene matches: 8. Looked up from germline, CDR1 is SGHAT and CDR2 is FQNNGV. CDR3 size: 16 residues.

V gene TRBV6-1 combines with J gene TRBJ2-3; 8 bases are shared with TRBD1. CDR3 length: 15 amino acids. Germline CDR1 MNHNS, CDR2 SASEGT. V trimming: 6 bases; J trimming: 0 bases; junction bases outside the gene matches: 5. CDR3 nucleotides: TGTGCCAGCAGACAAGACAGGGGTAGCACAGATACGCAGTATTTT. It encodes CASRQDRGSTDTQYF.

This clonotype showed up many times. V usage is TRBV21-1 and J usage is TRBJ2-1; the D segment call TRBD1 is taken from the table without a DNA check. TRBV21-1 is a pseudogene segment. The CDR3 runs to 15 residues. The CDR3 reads CASSSRGHCDNEQFF. The CDR3 DNA follows: TGTGCCAGCAGCAGCCGGGGTCACTGCGACAATGAGCAGTTCTTC.

V usage is TRBV28 and J usage is TRBJ2-1; 9 nucleotides line up with TRBD1. The CDR3 consists of 16 residues. In germline, CDR1 is MDHEN, CDR2 SYDVKM. The V segment lost 4 bases and the J segment 3 bases; nucleotides outside the gene matches: 7. The CDR3 spells CASSSATGGFYNEQFF. The CDR3 DNA is TGTGCCAGCAGTTCGGCGACAGGGGGTTTCTACAATGAGCAGTTCTTC.

This chain connects TRBV6-1 to TRBJ2-7; 10 nucleotides match TRBD1. CDR3 size: 13 residues. V lost 10 bases, J lost 6 bases, and 9 bases stayed unmatched. CDR1 and CDR2 (germline): MNHNS, SASEGT. The CDR3 nucleotides are TGTGCCACCGGGACAGGGGTAGTTGGCGAGCAGTACGTC. Its translation is CATGTGVVGEQYV.

This clonotype occurred a few times. This rearrangement joins TRBV11-2 to TRBJ2-7; D perhaps matches TRBD2 (5 bases). The CDR3 length is 12 residues. V lost 4 bases to trimming and J lost 6 bases, with 10 bases between them. Germline V gene sequence: CDR1 SGHAT, CDR2 FQNNGV. Here the CDR3 reads CASSSRRLEQYV. The CDR3 DNA reads TGTGCCAGCAGCTCAAGGAGGCTCGAGCAGTACGTC.

This chain uses TRBV6-5 with TRBJ2-6; a possible D gene is TRBD2 (6 bases). V was trimmed by 4 bases and J by 2 bases, leaving 9 bases between them. Germline V lookup: CDR1 MNHEY, CDR2 SVGAGI. The CDR3 is made up of 15 amino acids. The CDR3, as DNA: TGTGCCAGCAGTTCCGGGGGTGCTGGGGCCAACGTCCTGACTTTC. It is translated as CASSSGGAGANVLTF.

The sample holds a few counts of this clonotype. The CDR3 spells CASSSLRLPRDTQYF. The CDR3 DNA reads TGTGCCAGCAGCTCCCTCCGACTACCGCGGGATACGCAGTATTTT. The gene calls are TRBV7-2 and TRBJ2-3; D might be TRBD2 (5 bases). The CDR3 is 15 residues long. V was cut by 4 bases and J by 6 bases, with 17 bases left in between. CDR1 and CDR2 (germline): SGHTA, FQGNSA.

This clonotype was seen only a few times. The chain carries TRBV4-3 and TRBJ2-1, with TRBD2 matching 8 bases. Trimming cost V 1 base and J 10 bases; bases outside gene matches: 9. The germline V gene encodes CDR1 LGHNA and CDR2 YSLEER. The CDR3 length is 15 residues. CDR3 protein: CASSQVAGGFREQFF. The CDR3 DNA reads as TGCGCCAGCAGCCAAGTGGCGGGGGGCTTCCGCGAGCAGTTCTTC.

The table lists this clonotype with many counts. The chain has TRBV4-3 and TRBJ2-1; a weak D match, TRBD2 (6 bases). Germline values: CDR1 LGHNA, CDR2 YSLEER. The CDR3 covers 13 residues. V lost 0 bases, J lost 6 bases, and 6 bases lay in between. DNA of the CDR3: TGCGCCAGCAGCCAAGAGGGACTCAATGAGCAGTTCTTC. It translates to CASSQEGLNEQFF.

This clonotype was counted many times. This rearrangement joins TRBV7-9 to TRBJ2-3; either TRBD1 or TRBD2 may fit D (5 bases each). In germline, CDR1 is SEHNR, CDR2 FQNEAQ (reference sequence). The CDR3 is made up of 15 amino acids. Trimming took 8 bases from V and 4 from J, leaving 19 bases between them. CDR3 residues: CASLRSGGSPDTQYF. The CDR3 DNA follows: TGTGCCAGCCTGAGGAGTGGGGGATCTCCAGATACGCAGTATTTT.

This clonotype was observed at least ten times. V gene TRBV20-1 combines with J gene TRBJ2-4; maybe TRBD2 (6 bases). V was trimmed by 0 bases and J by 10 bases, leaving 13 bases between them. This CDR3 spans 13 amino acids. Germline-derived CDR1 and CDR2 are DFQATT and SNEGSKA (reference sequence). This chain's CDR3 is CSARDWGLNIQYF. The CDR3 bases are TGCAGTGCTAGAGATTGGGGACTTAATATTCAGTACTTC.

The chain couples TRBV11-2 to TRBJ2-5, with D possibly TRBD1 on 6 matching bases. The CDR3 runs 14 residues. V was shortened by 4 bases and J by 2 bases, with 11 bases between the two germline ends. Germline-derived CDR1 and CDR2 are SGHAT and FQNNGV. CDR3 in DNA: TGTGCCAGCAGCTCTGGGACAATTCAAGAGACCCAGTACTTC. It is translated as CASSSGTIQETQYF.

This clonotype has a count of ten or more. J is TRBJ2-7 and V is TRBV7-8; D uncertain. CDR1 is SGHVS, CDR2 FQNEAQ, per germline. The V gene lost 2 bases and the J gene lost 3 bases, with 14 bases spanning the gap. The CDR3 runs to 15 residues. The DNA of the CDR3 is TGTGCCAGCAGCTTAATCTCTGGTATTCTCTACGAGCAGTACTTC. It specifies CASSLISGILYEQYF.

The chain uses TRBV27 and TRBJ1-4, with unresolved D. CDR1 is MNHEY, CDR2 SMNVEV, per germline (reference sequence). This CDR3 contains 14 residues. Between the trimmed V and J ends, which lost 8 bases and 8 bases, there was a span of 18 bases. As DNA, the CDR3 is TGTGCCAGCCGCCTTCTGCCGGGAAAGGAAAAACTGTTTTTT. Protein: CASRLLPGKEKLFF.